In this sample, the clone carrying this TCR beta chain turned up once. Its antigen is currently unknown. Repertoires were generated with immunoSEQ multiplex PCR, while TCRdb's copy carries only in-frame clones and drops some. The profile shows some 70,000 clones, roughly 84% of them singletons. CD4+CD25+CD127- Tregs, CD4+CD25- non-Tregs, CD4 and CD8 cells were sorted. J lost 2 bases, V lost 5 bases, and 4 bases had no gene match. Germline V lookup: CDR1 SGHTA, CDR2 FQGNSA. This CDR3 is built from 14 residues. This entry comes from a study of Tregs in tolerant kidney transplant recipients. Study-level findings and limits: Few patients were studied, so findings need validation in larger groups. Activated donor B cell expansion appeared to reveal the most relevant donor-specific TCRbeta repertoire. This study did not directly address biological reproducibility.

The chain couples TRBV7-2 to TRBJ2-5, with 8 bases that match TRBD2. Source material: CD4+ T cells from blood. The sequence came from a human donor in good health. The CDR3 sequence: CASSAGGGQETQYF. DNA of the CDR3: TGTGCCAGCAGCGCCGGGGGGGGTCAAGAGACCCAGTACTTC.